A selection of T cell receptor beta chains follows, all from one sample in a study of blood T cells in healthy people across ages. TCRdb re-analysed the 5' RACE reads in MiXCR, keeping a single row per CDR3 protein. This sample yields roughly 1,500,000 distinct CDR3 sequences, of which 40% to 50% are seen a single time; under 8% belongs to the top ten. Sequenced material: blood. The receptors were sampled from a young woman in good health. The CDR3 runs from the conserved cysteine through the conserved F or W. The D gene is left open where the match is weak. Clone size is given for some rows only: seen once, a few or many times, or a class if the clone is expanded.

TGCGCCAGCAGCGCCAGCGGGGGACCTGTAGAGACCCAGTACTTC	CASSASGGPVETQYF	TRBJ2-5	TRBV5-1	NA	TRBD2
TGTGCCAGCAGCTTACCTGGGACAGGTAACTACAATGAGCAGTTCTTC	CASSLPGTGNYNEQFF	TRBJ2-1	TRBV5-6	few	TRBD1
TGTGCCAGCCGACCTAGAGGGCCCCCTAACTATGGCTACACCTTC	CASRPRGPPNYGYTF	TRBJ1-2	TRBV6-4	NA	NA
TGTGCCAGCAGCCAAAATTGGGGCTCTGGGGCCAACGTCCTGACTTTC	CASSQNWGSGANVLTF	TRBJ2-6	TRBV3-1	NA	NA
TGCAGTGCTAGAGAACCTCGGATCCAAGAGACCCAGTACTTC	CSAREPRIQETQYF	TRBJ2-5	TRBV20-1	NA	NA
TGTGCCAGCAGTTTTTGGACAGGGGGCACCCTGAACACTGAAGCTTTCTTT	CASSFWTGGTLNTEAFF	TRBJ1-1	TRBV12-3/TRBV12-4	NA	TRBD1
TGCGCCAGCAGCCAAGTGGGTAGCGGGGGTCCGCAGTATTTT	CASSQVGSGGPQYF	TRBJ2-3	TRBV4-1	NA	TRBD2
TGCGCCAGCAGCCACTCGCCCGCCTGGGACGTGAACATTCAGTACTTC	CASSHSPAWDVNIQYF	TRBJ2-4	TRBV4-1	NA	NA
TGCAGCGTTCCTCTTGCGGGCACCATGAACTATGGCTACACCTTC	CSVPLAGTMNYGYTF	TRBJ1-2	TRBV29-1	once	NA
TGTGCCAGCAGCCCAGGGGGAGTTTTCAACCAGCCCCAGCATTTT	CASSPGGVFNQPQHF	TRBJ1-5	TRBV7-2	NA	TRBD1